This T cell receptor (beta chain) originates from a study of blood T cell repertoires in COVID-19. Study-wide context: Samples came from the United States, Italy and Spain, spanning acute and convalescent COVID-19. T cells, B-cell-depleted T cells, or PBMCs provided the cDNA or gDNA that served as material.

The CDR3 totals 14 residues. Between the trimmed V and J ends, which lost 5 bases and 4 bases, there was a span of 15 bases. Per the germline V gene, CDR1 is SGHRS and CDR2 is YFSETQ. Per the study methods: Nucleated cell counts were estimated from reference gene primer amplification. Libraries were prepared by immunoSEQ multiplex PCR; TCRdb keeps only in-frame clonotypes and omits some of them. D and trimming come from the DNA, and the V and J calls and clone size come from that table. Of about 170,000 clones detected, about 88% appear once; the ten largest clones hold just over 2.5%. A Seattle source enrolled patients during active infection and followed them longitudinally.

The TCR was taken from a woman aged 80 or over with COVID-19, enrolled during active disease. The gene calls are TRBV5-1 and TRBJ1-2, with a tentative D call TRBD1 (5 bases). The sequenced sample was peripheral blood. The CDR3 sequence is CASSPPWTPYGYTF. Here the CDR3 DNA reads TGCGCCAGCAGTCCCCCATGGACACCCTATGGCTACACCTTC.